This is a list of T cell receptor beta chains from one sample in a study of T cell responses to AZD1222 COVID-19 vaccine. Clones were sequenced by immunoSEQ multiplex PCR, and TCRdb holds only the in-frame ones, with some missing. This sample carries about 220,000 clones, about 93% of them seen once, and the ten largest clones take over 0.95%. Sequenced here: peripheral blood, sampled on day 0 of MenACWY control vaccination. The receptors derive from an adult in good health. CDR3s include the opening cysteine and the closing phenylalanine or tryptophan. The D gene is left open where the match is weak. Clone size appears in some rows only: once, few, many, or a class for an expanded clone.

TRBV10-2	TRBJ2-2	TRBD2	.	TGCGCCAGCATAGGGGGACTAGCGGGGGGGCTGATCACCGGGGAGCTGTTTTTT	CASIGGLAGGLITGELFF
TRBV28	TRBJ1-2	TRBD1	once	TGTGCCAGCAGTGGGGCCGGGACAGGGGGCACTAACTATGGCTACACCTTC	CASSGAGTGGTNYGYTF
TRBV6-5	TRBJ1-4	.	.	TGTGCCAGCAGTTATGGCGGGGGGGATGAAAAACTGTTTTTT	CASSYGGGDEKLFF
TRBV5-4	TRBJ1-2	.	.	TGTGCCAGCAGCTTGGCCCGGGGGCCGGAGGGCTACACCTTC	CASSLARGPEGYTF
TRBV10-3	TRBJ1-6	TRBD1	.	TGTGCCATCAGCACGGACAGGGACAATTCACCCCTCCACTTT	CAISTDRDNSPLHF
TRBV19	TRBJ1-6	.	once	TGTGCCAGTAAACCCCAAGAGGGGTCACCCCTCCACTTT	CASKPQEGSPLHF
TRBV7-9	TRBJ2-1	TRBD2	.	TGTGCCAGCAGCTTAGCACTAGCGGGGAACAATGAGCAGTTCTTC	CASSLALAGNNEQFF
TRBV28	TRBJ1-2	.	.	TGTGCCAGCGGACAGAACTATGGCTACACCTTC	CASGQNYGYTF
TRBV20-1	TRBJ1-2	.	.	TGCAGTGCTAGAGTCGGGGGTGGCTACACCTTC	CSARVGGGYTF
TRBV28	TRBJ2-7	.	.	TGTGCCAGCAGTTTCCCGGGTAAGCCCTACGAGCAGTACTTC	CASSFPGKPYEQYF
TRBV7-9	TRBJ1-4	TRBD1	.	TGTGCCAGCAGCCGGACAGGGGTGGCCACTAATGAAAAACTGTTTTTT	CASSRTGVATNEKLFF
TRBV2	TRBJ1-2	TRBD1	.	TGTGCCAGCAGTGCAGGGGGCAACTATGGCTACACCTTC	CASSAGGNYGYTF
TRBV5-5	TRBJ2-7	TRBD2	.	TGTGCCAGCAGCTTGGGACTAGCGGGGGGCCTATCCTACGAGCAGTACTTC	CASSLGLAGGLSYEQYF
TRBV7-9	TRBJ2-1	.	.	TGTGCCAGCAGCTTAGGCGGGGCCCTCAGTGATGAGCAGTTCTTC	CASSLGGALSDEQFF
TRBV7-2	TRBJ1-5	.	.	TGTGCCAGCAGCCTCCAGGGATTCAATCAGCCCCAGCATTTT	CASSLQGFNQPQHF
TRBV28	TRBJ1-1	.	.	TGTGCCAGCAGTCGGGGACATGGAGGGACTGAAGCTTTCTTT	CASSRGHGGTEAFF
TRBV5-5	TRBJ1-4	.	once	TGTGCCAGCAGCTTGGCCCGGGGGAATAAACTGTTTTTT	CASSLARGNKLFF
TRBV27	TRBJ1-1	.	.	TGTGCCAGCAGTTTAGACGGGGGTTTAAGGAACACTGAAGCTTTCTTT	CASSLDGGLRNTEAFF
TRBV5-1	TRBJ1-4	TRBD1	.	TGCGCCAGCAGCGCGAACAGGGGAGGGGGTGAAAAACTGTTTTTT	CASSANRGGGEKLFF
TRBV2	TRBJ2-7	.	.	TGTGCCAGCACTACAGCCTCCTACGAGCAGTACTTC	CASTTASYEQYF
TRBV6-5	TRBJ1-5	TRBD1	once	TGTGCCAGCAGCGGACAGGGGGGTGAGCCCCAGCATTTT	CASSGQGGEPQHF
TRBV30	TRBJ2-7	.	.	TGTGCCTGGAGTGGGGGGGAGCCGTACTTC	CAWSGGEPYF